A single sample is the source of the 30 T cell receptor beta chains below, sequenced in a study of control samples from healthy donors and cancer patients. The protocol was immunoSEQ multiplex PCR, while the TCRdb copy is restricted to in-frame clones and leaves out a portion. The table lists tens of thousands of clones, around 93% of them singletons. Sequencing was carried out using PBMCs. These receptors were obtained from a man between 25 and 39 years old with colorectal cancer.

This chain connects TRBV15 to TRBJ2-1; no clear D. CDR1 is LNHNV and CDR2 is YYDKDF in the germline V gene (reference sequence). CDR3 length: 17 residues. The V end was cut by 2 bases, the J end by 4 bases, with 18 bases between. The CDR3 DNA reads as TGTGCCACCAGCAGAACCTTTTCCCCGAGGATTTACAATGAGCAGTTCTTC. It is translated as CATSRTFSPRIYNEQFF. Full variable domain (rest looked up from reference TRBV15 and TRBJ2-1): DAMVIQNPRYQVTQFGKPVTLSCSQTLNHNVMYWYQQKSSQAPKLLFHYYDKDFNNEADTPDNFQSRRPNTSFCFLDIRSPGLGDTAMYLCATSRTFSPRIYNEQFFGPGTRLTVL.

The chain is built from TRBV3-1 (or the pseudogene TRBV3-2) and TRBJ2-1; possibly TRBD2 for D (5 bases). CDR1 is LGHDT and CDR2 is YNNKEL in the germline V gene (reference sequence). V was cut by 2 bases and J by 3 bases, with 11 bases left in between. The CDR3 extends over 15 amino acids. CDR3 DNA sequence: TGTGCCAGCAGCCAAAACTCGAGGGTCTACAATGAGCAGTTCTTC. It specifies CASSQNSRVYNEQFF.

The CDR3, as DNA: TGTGCCAGTAGTATAGTACGGATAAGGGCTCAGCCCCAGCATTTT. Protein product: CASSIVRIRAQPQHF. The chain has TRBV19 and TRBJ1-5; D is undetermined. Germline V gives CDR1 LNHDA, CDR2 SQIVND (reference sequence). Trimming removed 1 base from V and 6 bases from J, with 13 bases in between. The length of the CDR3 is 15 residues.

The chain is built from TRBV19 and TRBJ2-1; no clear D. The germline V gene encodes CDR1 LNHDA and CDR2 SQIVND (reference sequence). Trimming took 8 bases from V and 7 from J, leaving 18 bases between them. This CDR3 comprises 14 residues. CDR3: CASSWAVTNNEQFF. The CDR3 DNA sequence: TGTGCCAGTTCTTGGGCGGTTACAAATAATGAGCAGTTCTTC.

The chain uses TRBV27 and TRBJ2-7; tentatively, D is TRBD1 (6 bases). Germline V CDR1 and CDR2: MNHEY, SMNVEV (reference sequence). The CDR3 covers 14 residues. Trimming stripped 3 bases from V and 1 base from J, with 10 bases between. CDR3 coding DNA: TGTGCCAGCAGTTTGGGGCAGGGGTCCTACGAGCAGTACTTC. It translates to CASSLGQGSYEQYF.

This chain uses TRBV4-1 with TRBJ2-4; either TRBD1 or TRBD2 may fit D (5 bases each). Trimming took off 4 bases at V and 0 bases at J, with 13 bases between the two ends. Germline V gene data show CDR1 as MGHRA and CDR2 as YSYEKL. This CDR3 has 16 residues. CDR3 nucleotides: TGCGCCAGCAGCCCCTTATTGGGGGAAGCCAAAAACATTCAGTACTTC. Amino acids: CASSPLLGEAKNIQYF.

CDR3 DNA sequence: TGTGCCAGCAGCCGCCAAACATATCAGCCCCAGCATTTT. Residues: CASSRQTYQPQHF. The V and J genes are TRBV6-2 or TRBV6-3 and TRBJ1-5; D unresolved. The V gene lost 6 bases and the J gene lost 5 bases, with 11 bases spanning the gap. This CDR3 is built from 13 residues. The germline V gene encodes CDR1 MNHEY and CDR2 SVGEGT.

The chain links TRBV4-1 to TRBJ2-1; 10 bases are shared with TRBD2. CDR3 size: 14 residues. V shed 5 bases and J 4 bases; nucleotides not matched to a gene: 2. In germline, CDR1 is MGHRA, CDR2 YSYEKL. CDR3 region: CASSELAGYNEQFF. CDR3 in DNA: TGCGCCAGCAGCGAACTAGCGGGGTACAATGAGCAGTTCTTC.

The V and J genes are TRBV15 and TRBJ2-5; D ambiguous. CDR3 length: 12 amino acids. Trimming pared 1 base from V and 7 bases from J, leaving 7 bases between. Per the germline V gene, CDR1 is LNHNV and CDR2 is YYDKDF (reference sequence). The CDR3 sequence is CATSRGLRTQYF. As DNA, the CDR3 is TGTGCCACCAGCAGAGGGCTACGGACCCAGTACTTC. Full variable domain (outside the CDR3, taken from reference TRBV15 and TRBJ2-5): DAMVIQNPRYQVTQFGKPVTLSCSQTLNHNVMYWYQQKSSQAPKLLFHYYDKDFNNEADTPDNFQSRRPNTSFCFLDIRSPGLGDTAMYLCATSRGLRTQYFGPGTRLLVL.

V is TRBV3-1 (or the pseudogene TRBV3-2) and J is TRBJ2-3; D unclear. The CDR3 extends over 16 amino acids. The V end lost 0 bases, the J end lost 1 base, and 11 bases lay between the germline ends. Germline CDR1 and CDR2: LGHDT and YNNKEL (reference sequence). The CDR3 region has the DNA TGTGCCAGCAGCCAAGAACGGGCTTACCGCACAGATACGCAGTATTTT. This codes for CASSQERAYRTDTQYF.

This sequence joins TRBV5-1 and TRBJ1-1; a possible D gene is TRBD1 (5 bases). Germline V CDR1 and CDR2: SGHRS, YFSETQ. V was cut by 2 bases and J by 6 bases, with 14 bases left in between. The CDR3 has 14 amino acids. CDR3 sequence: CASSFPGRKAEAFF. DNA for the CDR3: TGCGCCAGCAGCTTTCCAGGGAGAAAGGCTGAAGCTTTCTTT.

The V gene is TRBV6-1, the J gene TRBJ2-1; no clear D gene. The CDR3 consists of 16 residues. CDR1 and CDR2 from the germline V gene are MNHNS and SASEGT. Between the trimmed V and J ends, which lost 3 bases and 0 bases, there was a span of 12 bases. The CDR3 loop reads CASSDGPKSSYNEQFF. The CDR3, as DNA: TGTGCCAGCAGTGACGGGCCCAAGAGCTCCTACAATGAGCAGTTCTTC.

The gene calls are TRBV5-1 and TRBJ1-2; 9 bases agree with TRBD1. CDR1 is SGHRS, CDR2 YFSETQ, per germline. The CDR3 is 15 amino acids. After removal of 0 bases from V and 6 bases from J, the junction contained 6 bases not matched to a gene. CDR3 loop: CASSLGYTGGDGYTF. The DNA for the CDR3 is TGCGCCAGCAGCTTGGGTTACACAGGGGGCGATGGCTACACCTTC.

A note on this clone: The same CDR3 arises from other DNA sequences in this sample as well. The V call is TRBV6-1, the J call TRBJ1-2; no definite D call. The CDR3 extends over 12 amino acids. Germline CDR1 and CDR2: MNHNS and SASEGT. Trimming took off 2 bases at V and 4 bases at J, with 5 bases between the two ends. This chain's CDR3 is CASSEPLYGYTF. In DNA form, the CDR3 reads TGTGCCAGCAGTGAACCCCTCTATGGCTACACCTTC.

This sequence joins TRBV30 and TRBJ1-3; 8 bases are shared with TRBD1. Germline V gene lookup returns CDR1 GTSNPN and CDR2 SVGIG (reference sequence). The CDR3 length is 17 residues. Trimming took 0 bases from V and 0 from J; bases not matched to a gene: 7. CDR3 protein: CAWSVRQGTFSGNTIYF. For the CDR3, the DNA is TGTGCCTGGAGTGTACGACAGGGGACCTTCTCTGGAAACACCATATATTTT.

This clone was detected a few times. In DNA, the CDR3 is TGTGCCAGCAGCCAAGGTCGACGAGATACGCAGTATTTT. This translates into CASSQGRRDTQYF. The V gene is TRBV3-1 (or the pseudogene TRBV3-2), the J gene TRBJ2-3; the D is unclear. The V end lost 1 base, the J end lost 5 bases, and 7 bases lay between the germline ends. CDR3 size: 13 residues. CDR1 and CDR2 (germline): LGHDT, YNNKEL (reference sequence).

The chain combines TRBV7-2 with TRBJ2-5, with TRBD1 matching over 8 bases. The V gene's germline CDR1 is SGHTA and CDR2 FQGNSA. The CDR3 has 14 amino acids. Trimming removed 4 bases from V and 5 bases from J; junction bases left unmatched: 6. The CDR3: CASSWTGSGETQYF. The CDR3 DNA follows: TGTGCCAGCAGCTGGACAGGGTCTGGGGAGACCCAGTACTTC.

In its sample, this clone was seen once. The chain has TRBV5-1 and TRBJ1-3; unclear D gene. Germline assignment: CDR1 SGHRS and CDR2 YFSETQ. Trimming shortened V by 0 bases and J by 4 bases, and 8 bases separated the two germline ends. The CDR3 extends over 14 amino acids. The CDR3, as DNA: TGCGCCAGCAGCTTGGGATCAGGAGGAAACACCATATATTTT. This translates into CASSLGSGGNTIYF.

The chain uses TRBV7-9 and TRBJ1-2; D may be TRBD1 (5 bases). From germline, CDR1 is SEHNR and CDR2 FQNEAQ (reference sequence). V was trimmed by 8 bases and J by 6 bases, leaving 25 bases between them. The CDR3 length is 16 residues. The CDR3 spells CASVPPQQQGRNGYTF. The CDR3 nucleotides are TGTGCCAGCGTCCCTCCCCAGCAGCAGGGCCGAAATGGCTACACCTTC.

CDR3 protein: CASSNRQIDEQFF. CDR3 sequence (DNA): TGTGCCAGCAGCAATAGACAGATCGATGAGCAGTTCTTC. The gene calls are TRBV7-6 and TRBJ2-1; the D gene is possibly TRBD1 (5 bases). V lost 5 bases and J lost 8, with 13 bases in between. From germline, CDR1 is SGHVS and CDR2 FNYEAQ. CDR3 length: 13 residues.

The V gene is TRBV5-6, the J gene TRBJ1-1, with 8 positions matching TRBD1. Germline CDR1 SGHDT, CDR2 YYEEEE. The CDR3 has 15 residues. Trimming took 6 bases from V and 8 from J; bases not matched to a gene: 15. The CDR3 protein is CASTSAGTGPSEAFF. CDR3 in DNA: TGTGCCAGCACCTCGGCCGGGACAGGCCCATCAGAAGCTTTCTTT. Based on the CDR3 plus reference TRBV5-6 and TRBJ1-1, the full variable domain is DAGVTQSPTHLIKTRGQQVTLRCSPKSGHDTVSWYQQALGQGPQFIFQYYEEEERQRGNFPDRFSGHQFPNYSSELNVNALLLGDSALYLCASTSAGTGPSEAFFGQGTRLTVV.

The chain uses TRBV24-1 and TRBJ1-1, with D unclear. The CDR3 consists of 13 residues. The germline V and J ends were trimmed by 0 bases and 2 bases, with 3 bases remaining between them. Germline-derived CDR1 and CDR2 are KGHDR and SFDVKD. DNA of the CDR3: TGTGCCACCAGTGATTTGCTAAACACTGAAGCTTTCTTT. Its translation is CATSDLLNTEAFF.

The chain is built from TRBV2 and TRBJ2-2; 7 bases agree with TRBD1. Trimming removed 0 bases from V and 4 bases from J; junction bases left unmatched: 2. CDR3 length: 15 amino acids. The V gene's germline CDR1 is SNHLY and CDR2 FYNNEI. The CDR3 nucleotides are TGTGCCAGCAGTGAAGCGCCAGGGGGCACCGGGGAGCTGTTTTTT. The encoded protein is CASSEAPGGTGELFF.

The chain has TRBV6-2 or TRBV6-3 and TRBJ1-2; D gene ambiguous. CDR1 is MNHEY, CDR2 SVGEGT, per germline. The CDR3 runs 11 residues. The V gene lost 4 bases and the J gene lost 4 bases, with 4 bases spanning the gap. The DNA of the CDR3 is TGTGCCAGCAGTTGGGTCTATGGCTACACCTTC. It specifies CASSWVYGYTF.

On this clone itself: The junction departs from germline at one end; a sequencing error may be responsible. The CDR3: CASSLGGGAYNEQFF. The CDR3 DNA sequence: TGTGCCAGCAGCTTGGGCGGGGGGGCCTATAATGAGCAGTTCTTC. The rearrangement links TRBV7-9 to TRBJ2-1; 9 bases are shared with TRBD2. The CDR3 is 15 amino acids. Germline V CDR1 and CDR2: SEHNR, FQNEAQ (reference sequence).

Here the CDR3 reads CASSIDSTDTQYF. The CDR3 region has the DNA TGTGCCAGTAGTATAGACAGCACAGATACGCAGTATTTT. The chain has TRBV19 and TRBJ2-3; no definite D call. The CDR3 spans 13 residues. V was pared by 0 bases and J by 0 bases, with 1 base between. CDR1 and CDR2 from the germline V gene are LNHDA and SQIVND (reference sequence).

The V gene is TRBV5-5, the J gene TRBJ2-5; D unclear. The CDR3 runs to 13 residues. V was shortened by 2 bases and J by 5 bases, with 10 bases between the two germline ends. The V gene's germline CDR1 is SGHKS and CDR2 YYEKEE (reference sequence). In DNA, the CDR3 is TGTGCCAGCAGCTTTCTAGGCACGGAGACCCAGTACTTC. It encodes CASSFLGTETQYF.

The V and J genes are TRBV4-2 and TRBJ2-7, with TRBD1 matching 8 bases. The CDR3 is made up of 19 amino acids. The junction had 19 bases not matched to a gene; V was cut back by 4 bases and J by 2 bases. The germline CDR1 and CDR2 sequences are LGHNA and YNFKEQ. CDR3 in DNA: TGTGCCAGCAGCCGAGTAACCGACCTTGGACAGGGAATTCCCTACGAGCAGTACTTC. Translation: CASSRVTDLGQGIPYEQYF.

The V gene is TRBV30, the J gene TRBJ2-3; 8 bases are shared with TRBD2. CDR1 is GTSNPN and CDR2 is SVGIG in the germline V gene (reference sequence). The CDR3 length is 17 residues. Germline trimming cut 4 bases from V and 4 bases from J; bases unmatched to any gene: 16. Written as DNA, the CDR3 is TGTGCCTGGACACGCGGGGGGCGCTGGTCTCTGGCAGATACGCAGTATTTT. It is translated as CAWTRGGRWSLADTQYF.

The chain uses TRBV9 and TRBJ1-1, with 7 bases matching TRBD1. The CDR3 length is 11 residues. V gave up 7 bases and J gave up 6 bases; unmatched junction bases: 3. From germline, CDR1 is SGDLS and CDR2 YYNGEE. The CDR3 region is CASSTGAEAFF. The CDR3, as DNA: TGTGCCAGCTCCACAGGGGCTGAAGCTTTCTTT.